This T cell receptor (beta chain) is drawn from a study of T-cell reconstitution after alpha-beta-depleted transplantation in children (dated by TCRdb to 2016 to 2018). For the wider study: The study quantitatively tracked T-cell immune reconstitution after TCRalphabeta/CD19-depleted allogeneic hematopoietic cell transplantation in children using TCR repertoire profiling. Findings and caveats that apply to the study as a whole: In some patients, the high TCRbeta diversity seen at day 60 was put down to recipient T cells and intrathymic progenitors that had survived conditioning. About two months after transplant, the apparently early recovery of alphabetaT-cell counts reportedly depended on just several hundred clones that had expanded rapidly and came from non-depleted graft cells. Over the following months the frequencies of hyperexpanded clones went down, and after one year T-cell counts and TCRbeta diversity were mostly credited to newly produced T cells.

In light of the paper, this sample's treatment or condition label describes: allogeneic hematopoietic cell transplantation with graft depleted of TCRalphabeta T cells and CD19 B cells. The transplant recipients were children given TCRalphabeta/CD19-depleted allogeneic hematopoietic cell grafts. Library construction relied on PCR. TCRdb names Illumina HiSeq 2500 as the instrument used. To normalize quantification of the TCRbeta repertoire, the TCR libraries were built with molecular barcoding that relied on unique molecular identifiers. The raw public data were reprocessed by TCRdb itself: fastp quality trimming at Q25, MiXCR clonotype calling, in-frame beta chains only. Every CDR3 protein is listed once, alongside the most common genes and DNA of its rows. The sample contains a few hundred thousand distinct CDR3 sequences, about 17% of them found a single time. The ten largest account for under 30% of the sample.

CDR1 and CDR2, looked up from the germline V gene (reference sequence), are DFQATT and SNEGSKA. The V and J ends are trimmed by 0 bases and 3 bases, leaving 8 bases between them. From its cysteine to its phenylalanine, the CDR3 spans 14 amino acids. Just CDR3 DNA is preserved here, 42 bases in frame from base 1. This clonotype was seen a handful of times. This receptor's antigen is unknown. No much larger clone exists at a distance of one base, and base qualities are not known. This sequence uses TRBV20-1 and TRBJ1-4; the D gene is perhaps TRBD1, from 6 matching bases. Sequencing was performed on PBMCs, mostly from graft donor cells, taken 360 days after TCRalphabeta/CD19-depleted stem cell transplant. This receptor was obtained from a boy under two years old who had a stem cell transplant for Wiskott-Aldrich syndrome, so the T cells may come from the graft donor. Here the CDR3 is given as CSARDWTANEKLFF. The DNA sequence is given as TGCAGTGCTAGAGATTGGACAGCTAATGAAAAACTGTTTTTT.